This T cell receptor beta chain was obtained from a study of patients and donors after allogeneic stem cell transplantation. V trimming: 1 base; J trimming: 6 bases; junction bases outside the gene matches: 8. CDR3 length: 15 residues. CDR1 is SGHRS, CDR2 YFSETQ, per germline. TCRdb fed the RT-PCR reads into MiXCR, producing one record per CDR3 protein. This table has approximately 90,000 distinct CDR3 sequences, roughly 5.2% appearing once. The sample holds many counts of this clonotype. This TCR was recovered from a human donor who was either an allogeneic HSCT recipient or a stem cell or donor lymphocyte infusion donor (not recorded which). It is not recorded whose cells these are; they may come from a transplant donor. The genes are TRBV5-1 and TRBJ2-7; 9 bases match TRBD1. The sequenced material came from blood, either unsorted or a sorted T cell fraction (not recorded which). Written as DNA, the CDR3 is TGCGCCAGCAGCTTGAGAATGACAGGGGGGCGCGAGCAGTACTTC. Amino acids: CASSLRMTGGREQYF.